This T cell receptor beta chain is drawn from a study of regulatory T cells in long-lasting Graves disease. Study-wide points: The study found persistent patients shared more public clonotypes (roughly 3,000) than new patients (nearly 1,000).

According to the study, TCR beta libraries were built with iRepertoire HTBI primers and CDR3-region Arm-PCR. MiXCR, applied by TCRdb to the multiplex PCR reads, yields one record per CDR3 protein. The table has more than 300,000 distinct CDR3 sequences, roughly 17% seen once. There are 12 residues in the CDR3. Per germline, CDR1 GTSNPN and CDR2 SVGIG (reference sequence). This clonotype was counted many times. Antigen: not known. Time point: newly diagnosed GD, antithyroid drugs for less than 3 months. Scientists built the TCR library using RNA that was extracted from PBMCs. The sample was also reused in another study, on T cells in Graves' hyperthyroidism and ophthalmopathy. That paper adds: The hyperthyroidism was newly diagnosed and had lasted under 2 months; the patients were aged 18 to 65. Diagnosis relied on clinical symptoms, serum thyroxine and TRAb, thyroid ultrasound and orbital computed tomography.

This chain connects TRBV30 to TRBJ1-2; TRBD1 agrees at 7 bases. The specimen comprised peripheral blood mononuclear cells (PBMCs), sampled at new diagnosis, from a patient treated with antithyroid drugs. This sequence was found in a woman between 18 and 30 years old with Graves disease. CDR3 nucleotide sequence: TGTGCGTACGACAGGGAGGACTATGGCTACACCTTC. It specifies CAYDREDYGYTF.